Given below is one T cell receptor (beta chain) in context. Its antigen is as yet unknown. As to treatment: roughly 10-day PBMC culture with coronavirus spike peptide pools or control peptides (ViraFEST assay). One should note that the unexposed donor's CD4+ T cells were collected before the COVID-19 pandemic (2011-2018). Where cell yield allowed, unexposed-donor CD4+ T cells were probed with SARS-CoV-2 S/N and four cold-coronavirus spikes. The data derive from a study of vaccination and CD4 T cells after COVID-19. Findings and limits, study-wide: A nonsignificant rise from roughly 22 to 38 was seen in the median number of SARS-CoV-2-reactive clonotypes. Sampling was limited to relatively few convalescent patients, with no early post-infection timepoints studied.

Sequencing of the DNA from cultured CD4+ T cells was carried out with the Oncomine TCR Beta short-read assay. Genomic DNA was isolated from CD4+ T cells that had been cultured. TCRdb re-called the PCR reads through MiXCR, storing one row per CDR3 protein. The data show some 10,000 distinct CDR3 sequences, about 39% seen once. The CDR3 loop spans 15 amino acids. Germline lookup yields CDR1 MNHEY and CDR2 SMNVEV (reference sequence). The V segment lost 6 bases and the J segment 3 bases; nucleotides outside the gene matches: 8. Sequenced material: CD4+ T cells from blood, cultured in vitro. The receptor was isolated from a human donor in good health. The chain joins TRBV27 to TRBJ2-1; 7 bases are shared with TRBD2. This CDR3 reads CASRLMVAGYNEQFF. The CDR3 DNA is TGTGCCAGCAGGCTTATGGTAGCGGGCTACAATGAGCAGTTCTTC.